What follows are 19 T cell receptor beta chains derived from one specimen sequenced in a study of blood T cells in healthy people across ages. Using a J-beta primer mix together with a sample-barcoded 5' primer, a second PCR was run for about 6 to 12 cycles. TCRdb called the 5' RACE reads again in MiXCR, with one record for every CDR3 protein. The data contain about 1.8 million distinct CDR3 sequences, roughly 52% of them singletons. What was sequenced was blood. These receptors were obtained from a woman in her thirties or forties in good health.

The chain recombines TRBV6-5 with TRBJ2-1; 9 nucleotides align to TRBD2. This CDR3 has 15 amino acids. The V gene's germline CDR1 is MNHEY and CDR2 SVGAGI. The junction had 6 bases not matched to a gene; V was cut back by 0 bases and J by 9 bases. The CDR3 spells CASSYSGGGAGEQFF. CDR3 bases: TGTGCCAGCAGTTACTCGGGCGGGGGGGCCGGTGAGCAGTTCTTC.

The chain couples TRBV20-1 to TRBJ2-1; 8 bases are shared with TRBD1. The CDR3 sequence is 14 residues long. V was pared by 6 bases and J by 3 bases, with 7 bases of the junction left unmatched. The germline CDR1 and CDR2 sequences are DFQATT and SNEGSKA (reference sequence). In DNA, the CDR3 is TGCAGTGCGGACCAGGGGGCTTTCTACAATGAGCAGTTCTTC. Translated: CSADQGAFYNEQFF.

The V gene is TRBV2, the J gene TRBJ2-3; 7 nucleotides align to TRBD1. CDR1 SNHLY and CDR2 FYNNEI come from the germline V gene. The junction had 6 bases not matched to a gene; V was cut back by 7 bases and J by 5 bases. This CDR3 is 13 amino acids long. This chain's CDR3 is CASNVNRGDTQYF. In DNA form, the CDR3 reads TGTGCCAGCAACGTGAACAGGGGAGATACGCAGTATTTT.

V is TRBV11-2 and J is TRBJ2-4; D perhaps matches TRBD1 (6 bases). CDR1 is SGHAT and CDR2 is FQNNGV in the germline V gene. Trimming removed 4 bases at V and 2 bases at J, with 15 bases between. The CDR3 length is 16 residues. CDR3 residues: CASSSRDITTKNIQYF. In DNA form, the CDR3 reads TGTGCCAGCAGCTCCCGGGACATAACAACCAAAAACATTCAGTACTTC.

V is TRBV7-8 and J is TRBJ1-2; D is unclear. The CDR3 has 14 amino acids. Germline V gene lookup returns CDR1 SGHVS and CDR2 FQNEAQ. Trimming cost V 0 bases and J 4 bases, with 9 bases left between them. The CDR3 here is CASSLAPLPYGYTF. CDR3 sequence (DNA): TGTGCCAGCAGCTTAGCCCCATTGCCCTATGGCTACACCTTC.

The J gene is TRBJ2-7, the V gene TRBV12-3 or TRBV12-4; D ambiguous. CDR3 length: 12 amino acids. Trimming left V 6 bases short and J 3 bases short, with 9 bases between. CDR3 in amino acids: CASSASLYEQYF. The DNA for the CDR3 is TGTGCCAGCAGCGCCAGTCTCTACGAGCAGTACTTC.

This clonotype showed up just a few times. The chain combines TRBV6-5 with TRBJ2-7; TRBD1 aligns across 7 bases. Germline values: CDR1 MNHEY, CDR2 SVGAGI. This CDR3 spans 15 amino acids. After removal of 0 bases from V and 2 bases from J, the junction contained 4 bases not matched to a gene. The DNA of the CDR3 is TGTGCCAGCAGTTACTCGAGCGACAGGGCCTACGAGCAGTACTTC. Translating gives CASSYSSDRAYEQYF.

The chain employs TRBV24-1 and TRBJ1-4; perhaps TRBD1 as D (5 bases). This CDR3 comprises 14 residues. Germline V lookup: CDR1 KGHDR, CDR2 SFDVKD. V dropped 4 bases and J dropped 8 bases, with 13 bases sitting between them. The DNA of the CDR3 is TGTGCCACCAGTGACCCAAGGGGTGGCGAAAAACTGTTTTTT. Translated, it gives CATSDPRGGEKLFF.

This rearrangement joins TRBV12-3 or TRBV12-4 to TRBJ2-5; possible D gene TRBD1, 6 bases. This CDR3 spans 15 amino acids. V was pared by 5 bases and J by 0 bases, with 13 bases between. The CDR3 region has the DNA TGTGCCAGCAGTACGACAGGTGAGTACCAAGAGACCCAGTACTTC. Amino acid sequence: CASSTTGEYQETQYF.

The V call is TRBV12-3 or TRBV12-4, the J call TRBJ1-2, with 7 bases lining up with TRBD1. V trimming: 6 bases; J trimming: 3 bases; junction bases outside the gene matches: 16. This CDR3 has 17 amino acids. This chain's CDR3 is CASSLRGQGWGYYGYTF. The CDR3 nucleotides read TGTGCCAGCAGCCTAAGGGGGCAGGGGTGGGGCTACTATGGCTACACCTTC.

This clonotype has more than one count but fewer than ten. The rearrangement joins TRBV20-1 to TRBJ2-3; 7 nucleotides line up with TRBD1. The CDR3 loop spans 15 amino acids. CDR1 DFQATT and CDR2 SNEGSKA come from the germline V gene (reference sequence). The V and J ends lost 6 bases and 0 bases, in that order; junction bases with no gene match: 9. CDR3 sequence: CSAPQGQTSTDTQYF. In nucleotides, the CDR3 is TGCAGTGCGCCACAGGGGCAAACTAGCACAGATACGCAGTATTTT.

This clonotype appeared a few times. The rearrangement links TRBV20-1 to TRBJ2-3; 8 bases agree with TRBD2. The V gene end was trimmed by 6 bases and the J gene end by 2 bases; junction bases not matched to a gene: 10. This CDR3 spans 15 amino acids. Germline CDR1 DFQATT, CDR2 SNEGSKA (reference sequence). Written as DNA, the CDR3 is TGCAGTGCCGATCCTAGACTAGCGCTCACAGATACGCAGTATTTT. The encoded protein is CSADPRLALTDTQYF.

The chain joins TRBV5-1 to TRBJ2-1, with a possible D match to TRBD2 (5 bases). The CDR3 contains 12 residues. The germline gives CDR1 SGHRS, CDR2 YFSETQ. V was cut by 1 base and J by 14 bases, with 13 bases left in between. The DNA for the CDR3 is TGCGCCAGCAGCTTGAGCGGTACAGAGGAGTTCTTC. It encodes CASSLSGTEEFF.

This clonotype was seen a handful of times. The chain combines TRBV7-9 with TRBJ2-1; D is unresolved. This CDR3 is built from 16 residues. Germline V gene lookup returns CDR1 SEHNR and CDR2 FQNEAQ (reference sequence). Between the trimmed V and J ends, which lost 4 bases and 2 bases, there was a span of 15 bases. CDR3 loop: CASSSFSAGPYNEQFF. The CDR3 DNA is TGTGCCAGCAGCTCGTTTTCGGCCGGACCCTACAATGAGCAGTTCTTC.

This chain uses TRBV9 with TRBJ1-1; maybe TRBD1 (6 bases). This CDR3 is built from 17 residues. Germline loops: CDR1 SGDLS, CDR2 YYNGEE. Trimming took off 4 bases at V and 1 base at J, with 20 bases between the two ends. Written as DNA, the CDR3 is TGTGCCAGCAGCCCGTTCCCCCTGGACAGAAGGAACACTGAAGCTTTCTTT. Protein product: CASSPFPLDRRNTEAFF.

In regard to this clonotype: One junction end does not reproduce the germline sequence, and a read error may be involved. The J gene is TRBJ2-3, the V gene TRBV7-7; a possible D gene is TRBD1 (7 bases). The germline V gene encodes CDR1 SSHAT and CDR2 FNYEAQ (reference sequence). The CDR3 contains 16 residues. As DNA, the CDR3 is TGTGCTAGCAGCCTCTCCGGAGGGTCAGGGGGGGATACGCAGTATTTT. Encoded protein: CASSLSGGSGGDTQYF. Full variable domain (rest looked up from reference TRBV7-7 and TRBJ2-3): GAGVSQSPRYKVTKRGQDVTLRCDPISSHATLYWYQQALGQGPEFLTYFNYEAQPDKSGLPSDRFSAERPEGSISTLTIQRTEQRDSAMYRCASSLSGGSGGDTQYFGPGTRLTVL.

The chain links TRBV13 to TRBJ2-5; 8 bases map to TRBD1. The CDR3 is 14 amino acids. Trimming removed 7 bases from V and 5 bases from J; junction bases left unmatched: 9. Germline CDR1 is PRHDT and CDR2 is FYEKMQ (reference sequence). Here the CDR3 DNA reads TGTGCCAGCACCCTCAGGGGGCCGGAGGAGACCCAGTACTTC. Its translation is CASTLRGPEETQYF.

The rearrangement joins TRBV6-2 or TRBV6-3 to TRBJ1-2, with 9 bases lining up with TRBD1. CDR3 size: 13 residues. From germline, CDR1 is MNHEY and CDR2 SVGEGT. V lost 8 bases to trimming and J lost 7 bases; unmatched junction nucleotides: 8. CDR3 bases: TGTGCCAGCGGGACAGGGCGACGGAGTGGCTACACCTTC. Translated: CASGTGRRSGYTF.

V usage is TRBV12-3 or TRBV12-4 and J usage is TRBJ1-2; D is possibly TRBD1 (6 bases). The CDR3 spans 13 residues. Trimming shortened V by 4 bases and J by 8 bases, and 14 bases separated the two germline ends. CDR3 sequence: CASSSNGGWGYTF. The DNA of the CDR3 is TGTGCCAGCAGTTCCAACGGGGGCTGGGGCTACACCTTC.